Each of the 7 T cell receptor beta chains below was sequenced from the same sample in a study of cytomegalovirus exposure and HLA in healthy donors. The study ran its PCR with 60 Vbeta and 13 Jbeta primers. Sequenced by immunoSEQ multiplex PCR; TCRdb stores in-frame clones only, minus some. The data include approximately 140,000 clones; the top ten clones carry 1.5% to 2%. Sequenced material: PBMCs. The origin of the receptors is a woman in her forties or fifties in good health and CMV-seronegative.

The CDR3 DNA is TGTGCCTGGAGTCCGACAGGTTCTGAAGCTTTCTTT. Amino acid sequence: CAWSPTGSEAFF. The genes are TRBV30 and TRBJ1-1, with D tentatively TRBD1 (6 bases). The CDR3 is 12 amino acids. V shed 2 bases and J shed 6 bases, with 10 bases lying between them. Germline lookup yields CDR1 GTSNPN and CDR2 SVGIG (reference sequence).

The J gene is TRBJ2-2, the V gene TRBV10-3, with 7 bases aligning to TRBD1. The CDR3 loop spans 16 amino acids. CDR1 is ENHRY and CDR2 is SYGVKD in the germline V gene. V shed 7 bases, J shed 1 base, and the junction held 9 bases outside the gene matches. The CDR3: CAITPLGTVNTGELFF. In DNA, the CDR3 is TGTGCCATCACCCCGTTGGGGACAGTGAACACCGGGGAGCTGTTTTTT.

The V and J genes are TRBV4-3 and TRBJ2-7; 12 bases are a match to TRBD1. Germline values: CDR1 LGHNA, CDR2 YSLEER. With V trimmed by 2 bases and J by 4 bases, 9 bases remained unmatched. The CDR3 covers 17 residues. CDR3 DNA: TGCGCCAGCAGCCAATCCCTACCGGGACAGGGGGCATACGAGCAGTACTTC. This sequence encodes CASSQSLPGQGAYEQYF.

The chain employs TRBV7-6 and TRBJ2-7, with 12 positions matching TRBD2. CDR3 size: 17 residues. After removal of 0 bases from V and 0 bases from J, the junction contained 3 bases not matched to a gene. In germline, CDR1 is SGHVS, CDR2 FNYEAQ. The CDR3 DNA sequence: TGTGCCAGCAGCTTAGCCCTGACTAGCGGGAGCTCCTACGAGCAGTACTTC. It encodes CASSLALTSGSSYEQYF.

The CDR3 sequence is CASIGYGTWGNEQFF. CDR3 nucleotides: TGTGCCAGCATAGGGTACGGGACTTGGGGCAATGAGCAGTTCTTC. V and J are TRBV7-9 and TRBJ2-1, with a tentative D call TRBD2 (6 bases). V was pared by 7 bases and J by 6 bases, with 19 bases between. The CDR3 totals 15 residues. Germline loops: CDR1 SEHNR, CDR2 FQNEAQ (reference sequence).

This chain joins TRBV7-2 and TRBJ2-1; 8 bases align to TRBD1. CDR3 length: 14 amino acids. J was trimmed by 3 bases and V by 5 bases; bases with no gene match: 3. CDR1 and CDR2 from the germline V gene are SGHTA and FQGNSA. The CDR3 sequence: CASSLGQDYNEQFF. The CDR3 DNA sequence: TGTGCCAGCAGCCTGGGACAGGACTACAATGAGCAGTTCTTC.

The rearrangement uses TRBV18 and TRBJ1-1; D ambiguous. Germline CDR1 KGHSH, CDR2 LQKENI. The CDR3 sequence is 16 residues long. Trimming shortened V by 1 base and J by 4 bases, and 16 bases separated the two germline ends. As DNA, the CDR3 is TGTGCCAGCTCACCACAAAGTTCGGGGTTGACCACTGAAGCTTTCTTT. This gives the protein CASSPQSSGLTTEAFF.